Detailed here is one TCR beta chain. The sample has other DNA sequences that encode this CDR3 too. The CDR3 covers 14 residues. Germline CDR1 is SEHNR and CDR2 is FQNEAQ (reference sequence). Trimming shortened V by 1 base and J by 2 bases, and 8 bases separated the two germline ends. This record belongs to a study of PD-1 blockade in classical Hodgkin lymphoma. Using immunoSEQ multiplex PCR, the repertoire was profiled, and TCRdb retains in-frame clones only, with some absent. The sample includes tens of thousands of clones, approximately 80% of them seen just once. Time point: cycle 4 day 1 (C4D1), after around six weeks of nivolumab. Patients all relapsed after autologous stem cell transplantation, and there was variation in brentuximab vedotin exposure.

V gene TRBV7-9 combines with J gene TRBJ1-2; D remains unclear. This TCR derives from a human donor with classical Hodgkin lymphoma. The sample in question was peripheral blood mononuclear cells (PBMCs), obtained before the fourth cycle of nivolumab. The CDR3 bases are TGTGCCAGCAGCTTAGGGACTGGGAACTATGGCTACACCTTC. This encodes CASSLGTGNYGYTF.